This TCR beta chain was retrieved from a study of T cells in Graves' hyperthyroidism and ophthalmopathy. Broader study findings: Most thyroid clonotypes that were expanded above 0.001 also turned up in blood.

On this clonotype itself: Its antigen is unknown. One end of the junction fails to match germline, which may point to a read error.

TCR beta CDR3 regions were amplified from RNA. Using the HTBI primer set, a first-round RT-PCR was run on the TCR CDR3. TCRdb reprocessed the multiplex PCR reads via MiXCR and lists one record per CDR3 protein. The sample holds hundreds of thousands of distinct CDR3 sequences, over 11% seen once. Patients aged 18 to 65 with hyperthyroidism were newly diagnosed, with duration under 2 months. Germline CDR1 is SGHRS and CDR2 is YFSETQ. This CDR3 spans 15 amino acids. The sample comprised blood. The receptor was derived from a woman aged 25-40 years with Graves' hyperthyroidism. This rearrangement joins TRBV5-1 to TRBJ2-3; 8 nucleotides match TRBD1. This chain's CDR3 is CASSWTGSYTGTQYF. Here the CDR3 DNA reads TGCGCCAGCAGCTGGACAGGGAGCTACACAGGTACGCAGTATTTT.